These T cell receptor beta chains were read from a single sample in a study of T cell changes during pregnancy in multiple sclerosis. The data were produced by immunoSEQ multiplex PCR, yet TCRdb's version contains in-frame clones alone and is incomplete. This sample yields some 41,000 clones, of which about 89% are seen a single time; roughly 1.2% belongs to the top ten. Specimen: CD4+ T cells from peripheral blood mononuclear cells, collected after pregnancy. All receptors derive from a female donor with multiple sclerosis, enrolled in a pregnancy study. Each CDR3 is given with its conserved first and last residue. Fields, in order: J gene, V gene, D gene, clone size, CDR3 DNA, CDR3 protein. D genes are given only for firm matches. Expanded clones are given a class, and other clones once, few, many or no size at all.

J gene: TRBJ2-7
V gene: TRBV5-1
D gene: -
clone size: -
CDR3 DNA: TGCGCCAGCAGCTTGGCCGATGGCAACGAGCAGTACTTC
CDR3 protein: CASSLADGNEQYF

J gene: TRBJ1-2
V gene: TRBV9
D gene: -
clone size: -
CDR3 DNA: TGTGCCAGCAGCGTAGTGGCAGAAGGCGGGTATGGCTACACCTTC
CDR3 protein: CASSVVAEGGYGYTF

J gene: TRBJ1-5
V gene: TRBV11-2
D gene: -
clone size: -
CDR3 DNA: TGTGCCAGCAGCTTAGAGAGCGATCAGCCCCAGCATTTT
CDR3 protein: CASSLESDQPQHF

J gene: TRBJ2-3
V gene: TRBV7-2
D gene: TRBD2
clone size: -
CDR3 DNA: TGTGCCAGCAGCTTAGCTGGGGGACTAGCGGGAGATACGCAGTATTTT
CDR3 protein: CASSLAGGLAGDTQYF

J gene: TRBJ1-5
V gene: TRBV28
D gene: TRBD1
clone size: -
CDR3 DNA: TGTGCCAGCAGTTCCCAGGGACAGACGAGCAATCAGCCCCAGCATTTT
CDR3 protein: CASSSQGQTSNQPQHF

J gene: TRBJ2-1
V gene: TRBV4-1
D gene: TRBD2
clone size: few
CDR3 DNA: TGCGCCAGCAGCCAACCCACTAGCGGGAGCTACAATGAGCAGTTCTTC
CDR3 protein: CASSQPTSGSYNEQFF

J gene: TRBJ1-1
V gene: TRBV9
D gene: -
clone size: -
CDR3 DNA: TGTGCCAGCAGCGTAGATGAGGGTTCTGAAGCTTTCTTT
CDR3 protein: CASSVDEGSEAFF

J gene: TRBJ1-3
V gene: TRBV19
D gene: TRBD1
clone size: -
CDR3 DNA: TGTGCCAGTAGCATGGGACAGGCTGGAAACACCATATATTTT
CDR3 protein: CASSMGQAGNTIYF

J gene: TRBJ1-4
V gene: TRBV7-2
D gene: -
clone size: -
CDR3 DNA: TGTGCCAGCAGCTTCTCCTACGGGGAGGGTTCTTGGGAAAAACTGTTTTTT
CDR3 protein: CASSFSYGEGSWEKLFF

J gene: TRBJ2-3
V gene: TRBV4-1
D gene: TRBD1
clone size: once
CDR3 DNA: TGCGCCAGCAGCCAAGATCGGCAGGGGGCAAGCACAGATACGCAGTATTTT
CDR3 protein: CASSQDRQGASTDTQYF

J gene: TRBJ2-3
V gene: TRBV13
D gene: TRBD2
clone size: once
CDR3 DNA: TGTGCCAGCAGCGAAGGGGCCTTACTAGCGGGATCCCCAGATACGCAGTATTTT
CDR3 protein: CASSEGALLAGSPDTQYF

J gene: TRBJ2-2
V gene: TRBV7-2
D gene: TRBD1
clone size: -
CDR3 DNA: TGTGCCAGCAGACGGACAGGGGTGGCCGGGGAGCTGTTTTTT
CDR3 protein: CASRRTGVAGELFF

J gene: TRBJ1-1
V gene: TRBV7-2
D gene: TRBD1
clone size: -
CDR3 DNA: TGTGCCAGCAGCGAAGGACAGGAAGGGACTGAAGCTTTCTTT
CDR3 protein: CASSEGQEGTEAFF

J gene: TRBJ1-1
V gene: TRBV19
D gene: -
clone size: -
CDR3 DNA: TGTGCCAGTAGTATCCGAGGGCCGAACACTGAAGCTTTCTTT
CDR3 protein: CASSIRGPNTEAFF

J gene: TRBJ2-1
V gene: TRBV5-1
D gene: -
clone size: -
CDR3 DNA: TGCGCCAGCAGCTTGGGAGCGGAGGGGTACAATGAGCAGTTCTTC
CDR3 protein: CASSLGAEGYNEQFF

J gene: TRBJ2-5
V gene: TRBV11-2
D gene: -
clone size: -
CDR3 DNA: TGTGCCAGCAGCCAGGGCCGTGGACGTCAAGAGACCCAGTACTTC
CDR3 protein: CASSQGRGRQETQYF

J gene: TRBJ1-2
V gene: TRBV6-4
D gene: TRBD1
clone size: -
CDR3 DNA: TGTGCCAGGGACTTAAAGGGACAGGAGAACTATGGCTACACCTTC
CDR3 protein: CARDLKGQENYGYTF

J gene: TRBJ2-4
V gene: TRBV4-1
D gene: TRBD1
clone size: -
CDR3 DNA: TGCGCCAGCAGCCAACACGGATCCGCCCGGACAGGGGAGGACAACATTCAGTACTTC
CDR3 protein: CASSQHGSARTGEDNIQYF

J gene: TRBJ1-5
V gene: TRBV18
D gene: TRBD1
clone size: -
CDR3 DNA: TGTGCCAGCTCACGTCGACAGGGGAACGATCAGCCCCAGCATTTT
CDR3 protein: CASSRRQGNDQPQHF

J gene: TRBJ2-7
V gene: TRBV6-5
D gene: TRBD2
clone size: -
CDR3 DNA: TGTGCCAGCACCAGGGGACTAGCGGGAGGCGAGCAGTACTTC
CDR3 protein: CASTRGLAGGEQYF

J gene: TRBJ2-2
V gene: TRBV4-1
D gene: TRBD1
clone size: -
CDR3 DNA: TGCGCCAGCAGCCAGGCGGACAGGGACACCGGGGAGCTGTTTTTT
CDR3 protein: CASSQADRDTGELFF

J gene: TRBJ2-1
V gene: TRBV19
D gene: TRBD2
clone size: -
CDR3 DNA: TGTGCCAGTAGTCCTACCCCCGGACTAGCGGGAGGGGGTGAGCAGTTCTTC
CDR3 protein: CASSPTPGLAGGGEQFF